The 22 T cell receptor beta chains reported below all come from one sample, sequenced in a study of somatic mutations in cytotoxic T cells in rheumatoid arthritis. Sequenced by immunoSEQ multiplex PCR; TCRdb stores in-frame clones only, minus some. The sample includes around 15,000 clones, around 68% of them seen just once. The source material was CD8+ T cells sorted from blood. The receptors shown here come from an adult with rheumatoid arthritis.

This chain connects TRBV2 to TRBJ2-1, with 8 bases matching TRBD1. J was trimmed by 2 bases and V by 7 bases; bases with no gene match: 16. The germline V gene has CDR1 SNHLY and CDR2 FYNNEI. The CDR3 is made up of 18 amino acids. The DNA of the CDR3 is TGTGCCAGCACCGAGGGTCCAAAAGGACAGGGTCCCTACAATGAGCAGTTCTTC. The encoded protein is CASTEGPKGQGPYNEQFF.

The chain links TRBV7-6 to TRBJ2-1; D perhaps matches TRBD1 (5 bases). The CDR3 contains 18 residues. Trimming left V 2 bases short and J 1 base short, with 18 bases between. CDR1 is SGHVS, CDR2 FNYEAQ, per germline. DNA of the CDR3: TGTGCCAGCAGCTTATCAGGGTTAGTCTCTTTTTCCTACAATGAGCAGTTCTTC. Amino acids: CASSLSGLVSFSYNEQFF.

The V and J genes are TRBV9 and TRBJ2-2; 8 bases align to TRBD2. CDR1 and CDR2 (germline): SGDLS, YYNGEE. J lost 0 bases, V lost 3 bases, and 4 bases had no gene match. This CDR3 spans 16 amino acids. The CDR3 loop reads CASSAGRGANTGELFF. The DNA of the CDR3 is TGTGCCAGCAGCGCCGGGAGGGGGGCGAACACCGGGGAGCTGTTTTTT.

The V gene is TRBV6-1, the J gene TRBJ2-6; D unresolved. Per germline, CDR1 MNHNS and CDR2 SASEGT. V lost 0 bases, J lost 0 bases, and 3 bases lay in between. The CDR3 spans 15 residues. CDR3 residues: CASSEAGSGANVLTF. In DNA form, the CDR3 reads TGTGCCAGCAGTGAAGCAGGCTCTGGGGCCAACGTCCTGACTTTC.

The V gene is TRBV30, the J gene TRBJ2-3; 9 positions agree with TRBD2. With V trimmed by 2 bases and J by 3 bases, 12 bases remained unmatched. Germline V lookup: CDR1 GTSNPN, CDR2 SVGIG (reference sequence). The CDR3 length is 17 residues. CDR3 coding DNA: TGTGCCTGGAGTCCCCTCAGCGGGGGGTTTTTGACAGATACGCAGTATTTT. It codes for CAWSPLSGGFLTDTQYF.

J is TRBJ2-1 and V is TRBV7-9; TRBD2 matches at 10 bases. CDR3 length: 16 residues. The trim removed 4 bases at V and 7 bases at J, leaving 10 bases unmatched. Germline V gene lookup returns CDR1 SEHNR and CDR2 FQNEAQ (reference sequence). In DNA, the CDR3 is TGTGCCAGCAGCTCCCCTCCGGGACTAGCGATTAATGAGCAGTTCTTC. Translated, it gives CASSSPPGLAINEQFF.

The J gene is TRBJ1-5, the V gene TRBV6-5; unclear D gene. Trimming shortened V by 10 bases and J by 6 bases, and 7 bases separated the two germline ends. The CDR3 sequence is 10 residues long. Germline V CDR1 and CDR2: MNHEY, SVGAGI. CDR3: CATPPQPQHF. CDR3 bases: TGTGCCACTCCTCCTCAGCCCCAGCATTTT.

This clone is judged medium-sized (0.01 to 0.1%). The gene calls are TRBV9 and TRBJ1-3; no reliable D call. V lost 0 bases, J lost 0 bases, and 10 bases lay in between. The CDR3 spans 16 residues. The germline CDR1 and CDR2 sequences are SGDLS and YYNGEE. This CDR3 is CASSVDGRSSGNTIYF. In DNA, the CDR3 is TGTGCCAGCAGCGTAGACGGGAGAAGCTCTGGAAACACCATATATTTT.

The chain employs TRBV30 and TRBJ2-3; D gene ambiguous. Germline-derived CDR1 and CDR2 are GTSNPN and SVGIG (reference sequence). V was trimmed by 2 bases and J by 5 bases, leaving 14 bases between them. This CDR3 is 14 amino acids long. CDR3 sequence: CAWSRVDGGDTQYF. Here the CDR3 DNA reads TGTGCCTGGAGTCGGGTGGATGGTGGAGATACGCAGTATTTT. The variable domain in full, with the rest retrieved from reference TRBV30 and TRBJ2-3, is SQTIHQWPATLVQPVGSPLSLECTVEGTSNPNLYWYRQAAGRGLQLLFYSVGIGQISSEVPQNLSASRPQDRQFILSSKKLLLSDSGFYLCAWSRVDGGDTQYFGPGTRLTVL.

The genes are TRBV11-2 and TRBJ2-7; 8 nucleotides agree with TRBD2. Germline V gene data show CDR1 as SGHAT and CDR2 as FQNNGV. The ends lost 1 base at V and 2 bases at J; junction bases unmatched: 4. This CDR3 is 15 amino acids long. Here the CDR3 DNA reads TGTGCCAGCAGCTTAGGAATAGCGGGAACCTACGAGCAGTACTTC. It translates to CASSLGIAGTYEQYF. The full variable domain, rest sourced from reference TRBV11-2 and TRBJ2-7, is EAGVAQSPRYKIIEKRQSVAFWCNPISGHATLYWYQQILGQGPKLLIQFQNNGVVDDSQLPKDRFSAERLKGVDSTLKIQPAKLEDSAVYLCASSLGIAGTYEQYFGPGTRLTVT.

The gene calls are TRBV11-2 and TRBJ2-5, with 7 bases matching TRBD1. This CDR3 comprises 14 residues. J gave up 1 base and V 4 bases, and 3 bases lay outside the gene matches. CDR1 is SGHAT, CDR2 FQNNGV, per germline. CDR3 protein: CASSSRDSQETQYF. CDR3 nucleotides: TGTGCCAGCAGCTCCCGGGACAGCCAAGAGACCCAGTACTTC.

The rearrangement links TRBV30 to TRBJ1-1; no clear D. V was clipped by 0 bases and J by 7 bases, with 9 bases between them. CDR1 and CDR2 (germline): GTSNPN, SVGIG (reference sequence). The CDR3 has 12 amino acids. DNA of the CDR3: TGTGCCTGGAGTGTAGGGTTAGATGAAGCTTTCTTT. Its protein is CAWSVGLDEAFF.

The gene calls are TRBV9 and TRBJ2-1, with 8 bases aligning to TRBD2. The CDR3 contains 15 residues. V was pared by 0 bases and J by 5 bases, with 4 bases of the junction left unmatched. Germline CDR1 reads SGDLS; CDR2 reads YYNGEE. CDR3 protein: CASSVGGGTNNEQFF. CDR3 sequence (DNA): TGTGCCAGCAGCGTAGGCGGGGGGACCAACAATGAGCAGTTCTTC.

This sequence joins TRBV5-4 and TRBJ1-1; no firm D call. The germline gives CDR1 SGHNT, CDR2 YYREEE (reference sequence). Trimming took off 4 bases at V and 5 bases at J, with 12 bases between the two ends. The CDR3 runs 13 residues. The CDR3 nucleotides are TGTGCCAGCAGCGGAGGAGCTGGAACTGAAGCTTTCTTT. Translating it yields CASSGGAGTEAFF.

The J gene is TRBJ2-1, the V gene TRBV6-4; the match to TRBD2 covers 10 bases. Germline V CDR1 and CDR2: MRHNA, SNTAGT. This CDR3 comprises 15 residues. The V gene end was trimmed by 6 bases and the J gene end by 0 bases; junction bases not matched to a gene: 2. The CDR3 DNA reads as TGTGCCAGCAGCGCTAGCGGGGGCTCCTACAATGAGCAGTTCTTC. Amino acids: CASSASGGSYNEQFF.

V gene TRBV30 combines with J gene TRBJ1-2, with D perhaps matching TRBD1 (5 bases). CDR1 GTSNPN and CDR2 SVGIG come from the germline V gene (reference sequence). The germline V and J ends were trimmed by 8 bases and 1 base, with 11 bases remaining between them. CDR3 length: 12 amino acids. The CDR3: CAPPQGNYGYTF. As DNA, the CDR3 is TGTGCCCCACCCCAGGGTAACTATGGCTACACCTTC.

Of note for this clone: At one end, the junction sequence differs from germline, possibly due to a read error. The chain carries TRBV10-2 and TRBJ2-1; D call uncertain. CDR1 and CDR2 from the germline V gene are WSHSY and SAAADI. There are 14 residues in the CDR3. The CDR3 DNA reads as TGCGCCAGCAGTGAAGGGCCTGATTACAATGAGCGGTTCTTC. This translates into CASSEGPDYNERFF.

This CDR3 reads CASSRTVFSTYEQYF. The CDR3 DNA is TGTGCCAGCAGCCGGACGGTATTCAGCACCTACGAGCAGTACTTC. The chain has TRBV5-5 and TRBJ2-7; no clear D gene. V was pared by 4 bases and J by 2 bases, with 16 bases between. The germline V gene has CDR1 SGHKS and CDR2 YYEKEE (reference sequence). This CDR3 is built from 15 residues.

The chain carries TRBV19 and TRBJ1-3; D is unresolved. V lost 5 bases and J 0 bases, leaving 8 bases between the germline ends. This CDR3 spans 14 amino acids. Germline lookup yields CDR1 LNHDA and CDR2 SQIVND (reference sequence). The CDR3 is CASSGSRSGNTIYF. CDR3 nucleotide sequence: TGTGCCAGTAGTGGCTCCCGCTCTGGAAACACCATATATTTT.

The chain couples TRBV6-6 to TRBJ2-1, with 7 bases aligning to TRBD2. The CDR3 consists of 15 residues. The ends lost 5 bases at V and 3 bases at J; junction bases unmatched: 7. Germline V gene data show CDR1 as MNHNY and CDR2 as SVGAGI (reference sequence). The CDR3 sequence: CASSLSGVSYNEQFF. As DNA, the CDR3 is TGTGCCAGCAGTCTGAGCGGGGTGAGCTACAATGAGCAGTTCTTC.

This clone is categorized as medium-sized (0.01 to 0.1%). The chain is built from TRBV7-8 and TRBJ2-7; D is perhaps TRBD1 or TRBD2 (5 bases each). Trimming cost V 1 base and J 0 bases, with 10 bases left between them. In germline, CDR1 is SGHVS, CDR2 FQNEAQ. The CDR3 spans 15 residues. The CDR3 nucleotides read TGTGCCAGCAGCTTAGGGGCAGGGAGCTCCTACGAGCAGTACTTC. Amino acids: CASSLGAGSSYEQYF.

The rearrangement joins TRBV6-1 to TRBJ2-5, with TRBD2 matching over 7 bases. The CDR3 runs to 14 residues. The germline V gene encodes CDR1 MNHNS and CDR2 SASEGT. V trimming: 2 bases; J trimming: 0 bases; junction bases outside the gene matches: 0. The CDR3 DNA is TGTGCCAGCAGTGAACTAGCGGACCAAGAGACCCAGTACTTC. Amino acid sequence: CASSELADQETQYF.